This is a list of T cell receptor beta chains from one sample in a study of cytomegalovirus exposure and HLA in healthy donors. Assay: immunoSEQ multiplex PCR; the TCRdb copy retains only in-frame clones and omits some. The repertoire holds over 150,000 clones, roughly 86% seen once, with approximately 2% in the top ten. Sequenced sample: PBMCs. The receptors shown here come from a human donor in good health. Both conserved end residues are part of each CDR3. A D gene is named only where the DNA matches it firmly. Clone sizes are given selectively: once, few, many, or a class where the clone is expanded.

abundance,d_gene,j_gene,v_gene,CDR3aa,CDR3nt
.,TRBD2,TRBJ2-7,TRBV5-5,CASSFEGGRGYEQYF,TGTGCCAGCAGCTTCGAAGGCGGGAGGGGATACGAGCAGTACTTC
.,.,TRBJ2-1,TRBV6-1,CASNVGTDYNEQFF,TGTGCCAGCAATGTCGGGACTGATTACAATGAGCAGTTCTTC
.,.,TRBJ2-7,TRBV15,CATSRDPQDEQYF,TGTGCCACCAGCAGAGATCCCCAGGACGAGCAGTACTTC
.,.,TRBJ2-5,TRBV27,CASSLRRPSEETQYF,TGTGCCAGCAGTCTGCGGAGGCCATCCGAGGAGACCCAGTACTTC
.,.,TRBJ1-2,TRBV19,CASKAWAGRLYGYTF,TGTGCCAGTAAAGCCTGGGCAGGGAGGTTGTATGGCTACACCTTC
.,TRBD1,TRBJ1-5,TRBV12-5,CASGSLPTGASNQPQHF,TGTGCTAGTGGTTCCTTACCAACAGGGGCAAGCAATCAGCCCCAGCATTTT
once,TRBD1,TRBJ1-1,TRBV7-3,CASSADRGNTEAFF,TGTGCCAGCAGCGCGGACAGGGGGAACACTGAAGCTTTCTTT
.,TRBD2,TRBJ2-1,TRBV4-1,CASSQEELAGENEQFF,TGCGCCAGCAGCCAAGAGGAACTAGCGGGAGAAAATGAGCAGTTCTTC
.,.,TRBJ2-1,TRBV5-1,CASSSTGISYNEQFF,TGCGCCAGCAGCTCTACAGGAATCTCCTACAATGAGCAGTTCTTC
.,.,TRBJ2-2,TRBV5-6,CASGLLSHGELFF,TGTGCCAGCGGACTTTTATCCCACGGGGAGCTGTTTTTT
once,.,TRBJ1-1,TRBV18,CASSPPVGVNTEAFF,TGTGCCAGCTCACCACCGGTCGGGGTGAACACTGAAGCTTTCTTT
few,.,TRBJ1-1,TRBV19,CASKAGVNTEAFF,TGTGCCAGTAAGGCAGGTGTGAACACTGAAGCTTTCTTT
.,.,TRBJ2-1,TRBV6-5,CASRRVDEQFF,TGTGCCAGCAGGAGGGTAGATGAGCAGTTCTTC
.,.,TRBJ2-1,TRBV27,CASSRSTYNEQFF,TGTGCCAGCAGTCGTAGCACCTACAATGAGCAGTTCTTC
few,TRBD2,TRBJ2-2,TRBV19,CATTGLAGAAGELFF,TGTGCCACCACGGGACTAGCGGGAGCTGCCGGGGAGCTGTTTTTT
.,.,TRBJ2-3,TRBV2,CASSGASTDTQYF,TGTGCCAGCAGTGGGGCAAGCACAGATACGCAGTATTTT
.,TRBD1,TRBJ2-5,TRBV15,CATSVTDRGLGETQYF,TGTGCCACCAGCGTTACTGACAGGGGGCTTGGGGAGACCCAGTACTTC
.,.,TRBJ2-4,TRBV5-1,CASSKPWAKNIQYF,TGCGCCAGCAGCAAGCCCTGGGCCAAAAACATTCAGTACTTC
.,.,TRBJ2-3,TRBV7-3,CASSLGWGGGTDTQYF,TGTGCCAGCAGCTTGGGGTGGGGCGGCGGCACAGATACGCAGTATTTT
.,TRBD2,TRBJ2-1,TRBV6-1,CASSDLLAGGPAEQFF,TGTGCCAGCAGTGACCTACTAGCGGGGGGGCCCGCTGAGCAGTTCTTC
.,TRBD2,TRBJ2-7,TRBV4-2,CASSQEREKPSYEQYF,TGTGCCAGCAGCCAAGAGCGGGAGAAACCTTCCTACGAGCAGTACTTC
.,TRBD2,TRBJ2-3,TRBV9,CASSVGSGGSTDTQYF,TGTGCCAGCAGCGTAGGAAGCGGGGGTAGCACAGATACGCAGTATTTT
once,TRBD1,TRBJ2-5,TRBV5-4,CASSGSGTAFGETQYF,TGTGCCAGCAGCGGGTCGGGGACAGCCTTTGGAGAGACCCAGTACTTC
.,.,TRBJ2-7,TRBV7-2,CASSHPGTYEQYF,TGTGCCAGCAGCCACCCCGGGACCTACGAGCAGTACTTC
.,TRBD2,TRBJ2-1,TRBV2,CASRRVAGGDNEQFF,TGTGCCAGCAGGAGGGTAGCGGGAGGGGACAATGAGCAGTTCTTC